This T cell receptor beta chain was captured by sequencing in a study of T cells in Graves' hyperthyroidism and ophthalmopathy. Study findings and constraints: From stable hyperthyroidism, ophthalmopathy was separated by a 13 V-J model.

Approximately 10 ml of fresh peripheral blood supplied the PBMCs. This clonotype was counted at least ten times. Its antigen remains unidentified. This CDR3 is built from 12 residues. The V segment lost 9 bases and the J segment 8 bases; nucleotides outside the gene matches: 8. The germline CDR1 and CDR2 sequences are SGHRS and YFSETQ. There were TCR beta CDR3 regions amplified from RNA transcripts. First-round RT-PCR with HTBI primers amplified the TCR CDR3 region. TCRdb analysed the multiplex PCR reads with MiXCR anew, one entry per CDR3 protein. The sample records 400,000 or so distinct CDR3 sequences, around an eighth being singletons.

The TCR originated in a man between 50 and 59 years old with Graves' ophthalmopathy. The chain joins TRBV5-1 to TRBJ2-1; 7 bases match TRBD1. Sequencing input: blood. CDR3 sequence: CANHDRVDEQFF. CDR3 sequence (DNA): TGCGCCAACCACGACAGGGTCGATGAGCAGTTCTTC.